This T cell receptor beta chain was identified in a study of PD-L1 blockade in urothelial cancer. Looking at the study overall: There were a median of about 150,000 T cells in blood samples.

Assay: immunoSEQ multiplex PCR; the TCRdb copy retains only in-frame clones and omits some. Altogether approximately 110,000 clones are present, around 85% being singletons, with the ten largest covering 2% to 3%. Sample: PBMCs, taken around atezolizumab (anti-PD-L1) treatment. The clonotype originates from a man aged 45-60 years with urothelial cancer.

In nucleotides, the CDR3 is TGTGCCGCCCAAGAGGGAGAATACGAGCAGTACTTC. Its protein product is CAAQEGEYEQYF. This chain links TRBV28 with TRBJ2-7; a possible D gene is TRBD2 (5 bases). V dropped 11 bases and J dropped 4 bases, with 15 bases sitting between them. This CDR3 is 12 amino acids long. The germline V gene encodes CDR1 MDHEN and CDR2 SYDVKM.